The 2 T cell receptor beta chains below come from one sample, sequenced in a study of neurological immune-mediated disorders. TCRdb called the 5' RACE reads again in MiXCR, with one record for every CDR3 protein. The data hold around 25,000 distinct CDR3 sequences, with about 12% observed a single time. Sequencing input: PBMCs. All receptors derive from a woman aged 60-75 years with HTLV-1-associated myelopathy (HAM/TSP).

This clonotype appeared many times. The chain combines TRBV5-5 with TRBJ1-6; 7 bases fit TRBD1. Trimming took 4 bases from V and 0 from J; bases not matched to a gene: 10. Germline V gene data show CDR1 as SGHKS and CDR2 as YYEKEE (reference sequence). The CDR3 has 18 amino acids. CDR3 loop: CASSTQGPGGSYNSPLHF. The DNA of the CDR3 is TGTGCCAGCAGCACACAGGGGCCAGGGGGCTCCTATAATTCACCCCTCCACTTT.

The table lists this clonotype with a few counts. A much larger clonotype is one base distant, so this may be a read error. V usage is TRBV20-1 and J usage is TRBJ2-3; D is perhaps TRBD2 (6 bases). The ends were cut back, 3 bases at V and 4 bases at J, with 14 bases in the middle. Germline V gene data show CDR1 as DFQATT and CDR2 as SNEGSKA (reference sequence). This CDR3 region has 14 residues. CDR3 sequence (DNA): TGCAGTGCTAGTTGGGTCGGGAGCCCAGATACGCAGTATTTT. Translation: CSASWVGSPDTQYF.